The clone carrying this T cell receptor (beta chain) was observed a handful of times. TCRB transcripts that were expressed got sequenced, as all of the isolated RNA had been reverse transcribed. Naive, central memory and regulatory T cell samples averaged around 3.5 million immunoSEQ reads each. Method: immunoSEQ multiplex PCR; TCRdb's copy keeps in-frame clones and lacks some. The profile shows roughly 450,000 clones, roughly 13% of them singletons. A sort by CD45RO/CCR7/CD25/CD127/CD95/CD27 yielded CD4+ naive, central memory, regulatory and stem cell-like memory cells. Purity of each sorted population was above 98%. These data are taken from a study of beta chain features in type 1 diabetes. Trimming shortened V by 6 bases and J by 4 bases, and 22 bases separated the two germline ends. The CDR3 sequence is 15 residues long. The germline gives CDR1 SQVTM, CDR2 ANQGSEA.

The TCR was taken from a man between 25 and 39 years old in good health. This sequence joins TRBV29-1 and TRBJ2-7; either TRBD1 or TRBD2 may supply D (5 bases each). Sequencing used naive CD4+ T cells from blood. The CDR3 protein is CSVVSGTVQEYEQYF. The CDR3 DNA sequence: TGCAGCGTCGTTTCCGGGACGGTGCAAGAGTACGAGCAGTACTTC.